Listed below are T cell receptor beta chains from one sample, sequenced in a study of sequential checkpoint blockade in melanoma. Libraries were prepared by immunoSEQ multiplex PCR; TCRdb keeps only in-frame clonotypes and omits some of them. The profile shows approximately 8,800 clones, 59% of them singletons. The sample consisted of CD8+ T cells sorted from blood (inferred from file names), taken from a patient given nivolumab and ipilimumab in sequence. These receptors all stem from a human donor with melanoma. Each CDR3 is given with its conserved first and last residue. A D gene is named only where the DNA matches it firmly. The size entry is marked missing in some rows and otherwise reads once, few, many or a size class.

>NA|TRBJ1-2|NA|TRBV4-2
TGTGCCAGCAGCTTGTCCGGTTATGGCTACACCTTC
CASSLSGYGYTF
>NA|TRBJ2-7|TRBD1|TRBV6-5
TGTGCCACCTCCGGGACAGGGTATTCTTACGAGCAGTACTTC
CATSGTGYSYEQYF
>NA|TRBJ2-5|NA|TRBV5-5
TGTGCCAGCAGCTTGGACGGAGAGACCCAGTACTTC
CASSLDGETQYF
>NA|TRBJ2-7|NA|TRBV5-1
TGCGCCAGCAGCTTGGGGACAGTCTACGAGCAGTACTTC
CASSLGTVYEQYF
>NA|TRBJ2-3|NA|TRBV27
TGTGCCAGCAGTTTATATCGGGGGGATACGCAGTATTTT
CASSLYRGDTQYF
>NA|TRBJ2-7|NA|TRBV11-2
TGTGCCAGCAGCTTCGTCGGGGGGCCTCGTCCCGAGCAGTACTTC
CASSFVGGPRPEQYF
>once|TRBJ2-7|NA|TRBV7-6
TGTGCCAGCAGCCAGGAGGGACCCCACTACGAGCAGTACTTC
CASSQEGPHYEQYF
>NA|TRBJ1-3|TRBD1|TRBV6-6
TGTGCCAGCAGACCCGGGACAGGGCGAGACACCATATATTTT
CASRPGTGRDTIYF
>NA|TRBJ2-5|NA|TRBV13
TGTGCCAGCAGCTTAGGGACTAACCAAGAGACCCAGTACTTC
CASSLGTNQETQYF
>NA|TRBJ1-2|NA|TRBV7-6
TGTGCCAGCAGCTTGGACGGAGGAGCCTATGGCTACACCTTC
CASSLDGGAYGYTF
>NA|TRBJ2-7|TRBD1|TRBV7-2
TGTGCCAGCCGAGCTCTTGGGGGGACAGGGGGCTCCTACGAGCAGTACTTC
CASRALGGTGGSYEQYF
>NA|TRBJ1-2|NA|TRBV4-3
TGCGCCAGCAGACAGGGCCGGGGCCGGGGCTATGGCTACACCTTC
CASRQGRGRGYGYTF
>NA|TRBJ1-2|TRBD1|TRBV6-5
TGTGCCAGCAGTTTAGTTACCGGGACAGGCCACTATGGCTACACCTTC
CASSLVTGTGHYGYTF
>few|TRBJ1-1|NA|TRBV6-1
TGTGCCAGCCAATACACTGAAGCTTTCTTT
CASQYTEAFF
>NA|TRBJ2-7|TRBD2|TRBV10-2
TGCGCCAGCAGCCCCCCGGGGGGGTTGGGGGGAAGAGCCTACGAGCAGTACTTC
CASSPPGGLGGRAYEQYF
>NA|TRBJ1-1|NA|TRBV5-6
TGTGCCAGCAACCCAGGGTTTGGTGAAGCTTTCTTT
CASNPGFGEAFF
>few|TRBJ2-7|NA|TRBV11-1
TGTGCCAGCAGCTTGAGGGGGAATTACTACGAGCAGTACTTC
CASSLRGNYYEQYF
>NA|TRBJ2-7|TRBD2|TRBV28
TGTGCCAGCAGTTTGCTAGCGGGGGGGTACGAGCAGTACTTC
CASSLLAGGYEQYF
>NA|TRBJ2-7|NA|TRBV28
TGTGCCAGCAGTCCCTCCCCCTACGAGCAGTACTTC
CASSPSPYEQYF